This T cell receptor beta chain stems from a study of post-analysis software for immune sequencing data. Overall study results and limits: The study found TRBV5-6, TRBV5-1 and TRBV20-1 among five TRBV segments more frequent in patients than controls. Analysis by F measure revealed that same-batch samples clustered strongly together.

About this clonotype itself: Its antigen is as yet unknown. One end of the junction is discordant with germline, which a read error may explain.

The germline V gene has CDR1 SGHTA and CDR2 FQGNSA. The CDR3 loop spans 19 amino acids. cDNA libraries of TCR beta carried unique molecular identifiers. cDNA molecules numbering roughly 0.5 million came from roughly 1 to 10 million T cells. TCRdb used MiXCR to reprocess the PCR reads, holding one entry per CDR3 protein. The data contain fewer than 550,000 distinct CDR3 sequences, 30% to 40% of them singletons. Sequenced sample: blood. The chain couples TRBV7-2 to TRBJ1-5; tentatively, D is TRBD1 (6 bases). The TCR sequence derives from a girl aged 2-17 years with multiple sclerosis. CDR3 sequence (DNA): TGTGCCAGCAGCTTAGTTTTCGGCAGGGGACGATATAGCAATCAGCACCAGCATTTT. This gives the protein CASSLVFGRGRYSNQHQHF.